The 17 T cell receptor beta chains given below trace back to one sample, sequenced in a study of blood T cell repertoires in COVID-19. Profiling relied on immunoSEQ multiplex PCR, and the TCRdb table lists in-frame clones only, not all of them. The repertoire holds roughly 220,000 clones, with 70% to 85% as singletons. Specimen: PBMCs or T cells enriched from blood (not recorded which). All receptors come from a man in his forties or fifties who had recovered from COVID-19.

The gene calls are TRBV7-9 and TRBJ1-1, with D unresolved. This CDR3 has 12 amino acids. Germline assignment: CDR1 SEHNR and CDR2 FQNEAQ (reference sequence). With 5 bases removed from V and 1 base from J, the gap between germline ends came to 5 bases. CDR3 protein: CASSQSNTEAFF. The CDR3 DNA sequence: TGTGCCAGCAGCCAGTCGAACACTGAAGCTTTCTTT.

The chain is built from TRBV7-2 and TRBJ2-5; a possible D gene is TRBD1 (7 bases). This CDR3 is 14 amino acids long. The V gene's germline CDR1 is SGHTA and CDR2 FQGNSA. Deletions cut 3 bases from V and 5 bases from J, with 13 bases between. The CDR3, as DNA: TGTGCCAGCAGCTTTAATTCAGGGGGGGAGACCCAGTACTTC. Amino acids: CASSFNSGGETQYF.

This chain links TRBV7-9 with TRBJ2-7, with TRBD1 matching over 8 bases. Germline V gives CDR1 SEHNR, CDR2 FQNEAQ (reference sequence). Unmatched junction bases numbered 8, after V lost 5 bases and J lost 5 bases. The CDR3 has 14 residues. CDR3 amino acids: CASSTRTGKNEQYF. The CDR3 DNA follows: TGTGCCAGCAGCACTCGGACAGGGAAAAACGAGCAGTACTTC.

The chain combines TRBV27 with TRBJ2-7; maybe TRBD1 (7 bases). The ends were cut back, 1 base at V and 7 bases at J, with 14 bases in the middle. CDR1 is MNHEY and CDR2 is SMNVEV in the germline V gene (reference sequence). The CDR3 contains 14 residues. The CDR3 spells CASSLLGGAGEQYF. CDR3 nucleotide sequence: TGTGCCAGCAGTTTATTAGGGGGCGCGGGGGAGCAGTACTTC.

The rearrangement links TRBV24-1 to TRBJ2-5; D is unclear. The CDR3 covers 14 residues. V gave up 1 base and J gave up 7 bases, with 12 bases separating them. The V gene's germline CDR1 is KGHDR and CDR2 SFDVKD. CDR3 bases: TGTGCCACCAGTGATTTCGAACCCACCGGGACCCAGTACTTC. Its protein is CATSDFEPTGTQYF.

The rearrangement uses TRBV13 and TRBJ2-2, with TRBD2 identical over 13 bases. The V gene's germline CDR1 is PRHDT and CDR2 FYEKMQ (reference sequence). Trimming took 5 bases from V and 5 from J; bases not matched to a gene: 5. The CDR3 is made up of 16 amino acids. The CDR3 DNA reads TGTGCCAGCAGCCCGGGACTAGCGGGGCGGACCGGGGAGCTGTTTTTT. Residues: CASSPGLAGRTGELFF.

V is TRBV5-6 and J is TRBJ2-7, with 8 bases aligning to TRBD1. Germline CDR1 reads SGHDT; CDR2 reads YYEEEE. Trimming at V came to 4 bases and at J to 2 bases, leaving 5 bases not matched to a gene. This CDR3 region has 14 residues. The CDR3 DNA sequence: TGTGCCAGCAGCAGTCCAGGGGGCCCCTACGAGCAGTACTTC. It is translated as CASSSPGGPYEQYF.

CDR3 nucleotides: TGTGCCAGCATGTATCTGAACACCGGGGAGCTGTTTTTT. This codes for CASMYLNTGELFF. This chain links TRBV28 with TRBJ2-2; D gene unclear. Trimming stripped 7 bases from V and 1 base from J, with 7 bases between. The CDR3 consists of 13 residues. The germline V gene has CDR1 MDHEN and CDR2 SYDVKM.

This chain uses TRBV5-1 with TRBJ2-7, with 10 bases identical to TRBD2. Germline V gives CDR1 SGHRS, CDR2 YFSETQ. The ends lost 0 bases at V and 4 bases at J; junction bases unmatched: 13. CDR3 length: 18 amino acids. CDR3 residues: CASSLGTGAGGPSYEQYF. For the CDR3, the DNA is TGCGCCAGCAGCTTGGGGACAGGAGCGGGAGGGCCCTCGTACGAGCAGTACTTC.

The CDR3 DNA reads as TGTGCCAGCAGCTTAGCGACACTAGCGGGAGGAAGTGAGCAGTTCTTC. Translation gives CASSLATLAGGSEQFF. The chain recombines TRBV7-9 with TRBJ2-1, with 12 bases identical to TRBD2. V dropped 0 bases and J dropped 9; count of bases not matched to a gene: 6. The CDR3 runs to 16 residues. Per the germline V gene, CDR1 is SEHNR and CDR2 is FQNEAQ (reference sequence).

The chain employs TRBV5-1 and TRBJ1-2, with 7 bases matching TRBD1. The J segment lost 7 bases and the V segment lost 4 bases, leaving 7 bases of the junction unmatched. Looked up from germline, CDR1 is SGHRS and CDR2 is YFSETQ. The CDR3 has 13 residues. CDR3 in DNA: TGCGCCAGCAGCGTTGGGACAGAACCTGGCTACACCTTC. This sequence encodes CASSVGTEPGYTF.

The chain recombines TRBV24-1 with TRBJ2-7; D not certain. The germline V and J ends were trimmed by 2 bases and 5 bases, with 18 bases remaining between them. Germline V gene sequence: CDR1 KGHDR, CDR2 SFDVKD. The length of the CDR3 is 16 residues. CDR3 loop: CATSDSLESLPHEQYF. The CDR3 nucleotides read TGTGCCACCAGTGATTCTTTGGAGTCCCTCCCCCACGAGCAGTACTTC.

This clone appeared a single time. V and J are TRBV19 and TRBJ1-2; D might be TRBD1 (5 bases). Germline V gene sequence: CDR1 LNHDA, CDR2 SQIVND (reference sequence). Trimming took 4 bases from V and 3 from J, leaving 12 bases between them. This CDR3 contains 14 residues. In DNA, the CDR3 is TGTGCCAGTAGTAGAGGAGGGGAAGACTATGGCTACACCTTC. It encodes CASSRGGEDYGYTF.

The CDR3 sequence: CASSVGLDNQPQHF. The CDR3, as DNA: TGTGCCAGCAGCGTAGGATTAGACAATCAGCCCCAGCATTTT. V gene TRBV9 combines with J gene TRBJ1-5; D ambiguous. Trimming left V 0 bases short and J 3 bases short, with 7 bases between. Germline lookup yields CDR1 SGDLS and CDR2 YYNGEE. The CDR3 extends over 14 amino acids.

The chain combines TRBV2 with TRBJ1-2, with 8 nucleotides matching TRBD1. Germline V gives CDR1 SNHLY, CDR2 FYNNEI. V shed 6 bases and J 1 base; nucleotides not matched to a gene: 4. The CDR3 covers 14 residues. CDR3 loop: CASRGQVDNYGYTF. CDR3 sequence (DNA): TGTGCCAGCAGGGGACAGGTTGATAACTATGGCTACACCTTC. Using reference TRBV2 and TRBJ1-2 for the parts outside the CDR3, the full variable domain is EPEVTQTPSHQVTQMGQEVILRCVPISNHLYFYWYRQILGQKVEFLVSFYNNEISEKSEIFDDQFSVERPDGSNFTLKIRSTKLEDSAMYFCASRGQVDNYGYTFGSGTRLTVV.

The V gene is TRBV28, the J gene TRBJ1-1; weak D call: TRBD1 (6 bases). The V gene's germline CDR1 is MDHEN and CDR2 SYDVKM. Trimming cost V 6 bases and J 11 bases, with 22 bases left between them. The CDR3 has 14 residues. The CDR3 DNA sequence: TGTGCCAGCAGCCCTCCCGGCGACAGGAAAGACGCTTTCTTT. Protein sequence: CASSPPGDRKDAFF.

CDR3 in DNA: TGTGCCACCAGTGACCCTAGGGACAGGAAGAAGGAGCAGTACTTC. Residues: CATSDPRDRKKEQYF. The chain carries TRBV24-1 and TRBJ2-7, with 8 bases identical to TRBD1. The CDR3 extends over 15 amino acids. V was clipped by 4 bases and J by 7 bases; unmatched bases: 11. The germline V gene encodes CDR1 KGHDR and CDR2 SFDVKD.